This is a list of T cell receptor beta chains from one sample in a study of CD8 T cells in Susac syndrome. TCRdb used MiXCR to reprocess the immunoSEQ multiplex PCR reads, holding one entry per CDR3 protein. Of approximately 100,000 distinct CDR3 sequences listed, about 90% are singletons. Material for sequencing was CD4+ T cells from PBMCs. Receptors were obtained from a human donor in good health. The CDR3 runs from the conserved cysteine through the conserved F or W. A D gene is named only where the DNA matches it firmly. For some rows the clone size is stated as once, few or many, or as a class when expanded; others skip it.

TRBJ1-3,TRBV7-2,-,-,CASSFGGNTIYF,TGTGCCAGCAGCTTCGGCGGAAACACCATATATTTT
TRBJ2-5,TRBV15,TRBD2,-,CATSTLAGTRETQYF,TGTGCCACCAGCACGTTAGCGGGGACTAGAGAGACCCAGTACTTC
TRBJ1-1,TRBV11-1,-,-,CASSLSNTEAFF,TGTGCCAGCAGCCTAAGTAACACTGAAGCTTTCTTT
TRBJ2-5,TRBV20-1,TRBD2,-,CSAESGTSGPYQETQYF,TGCAGTGCGGAGTCCGGGACTAGCGGGCCGTACCAAGAGACCCAGTACTTC
TRBJ1-2,TRBV5-4,-,-,CASSAPQHIGYTF,TGTGCCAGCAGCGCCCCCCAACATATCGGCTACACCTTC
TRBJ1-1,TRBV9,-,-,CASSRKLNTEAFF,TGTGCCAGCAGCCGTAAACTCAACACTGAAGCTTTCTTT
TRBJ2-5,TRBV4-2,-,-,CASSQQVGGGETQYF,TGTGCCAGCAGCCAACAAGTTGGCGGCGGAGAGACCCAGTACTTC
TRBJ2-1,TRBV9,TRBD2,-,CASSVRPSGTSSYNEQFF,TGTGCCAGCAGCGTTCGGCCTAGCGGGACGAGCTCCTACAATGAGCAGTTCTTC
TRBJ2-7,TRBV18,TRBD1,few,CASSPTGGTYEQYF,TGTGCCAGCTCACCCACAGGGGGGACCTACGAGCAGTACTTC
TRBJ1-4,TRBV24-1,-,-,CATRGTSTNEKLFF,TGTGCCACCAGAGGGACTTCAACTAATGAAAAACTGTTTTTT
TRBJ2-3,TRBV6-1,TRBD2,-,CASGRTSGRGTDTQYF,TGTGCCAGCGGTAGGACTAGCGGGAGGGGCACAGATACGCAGTATTTT
TRBJ2-7,TRBV7-8,TRBD2,-,CASSLVAGVIYEQYF,TGTGCCAGCAGCTTAGTGGCGGGAGTAATCTACGAGCAGTACTTC
TRBJ2-2,TRBV20-1,-,-,CSARAGVRNTGELFF,TGCAGTGCTAGAGCGGGGGTGAGGAACACCGGGGAGCTGTTTTTT
TRBJ1-5,TRBV12-3/TRBV12-4,TRBD1,-,CASSGGTGGGQPQHF,TGTGCCAGCAGTGGAGGGACAGGGGGCGGCCAGCCCCAGCATTTT
TRBJ2-6,TRBV4-3,TRBD2,-,CASSPAGGASGANVLTF,TGCGCCAGCAGCCCTGCGGGGGGGGCTAGTGGGGCCAACGTCCTGACTTTC
TRBJ1-1,TRBV29-1,-,-,CSVDKDRAFF,TGCAGCGTGGATAAGGACCGGGCTTTCTTT
TRBJ2-1,TRBV5-4,TRBD2,-,CASSPPPGLAGGLAFF,TGTGCCAGCAGCCCGCCGCCGGGACTAGCGGGGGGGCTGGCGTTCTTC
TRBJ2-7,TRBV30,-,-,CAWSVTTYEQYF,TGTGCCTGGAGTGTAACCACCTACGAGCAGTACTTC
TRBJ1-2,TRBV2,-,-,CATPGSNYGYTF,TGTGCCACCCCAGGGTCTAACTATGGCTACACCTTC
TRBJ2-5,TRBV5-1,TRBD2,-,CASSVTSESPQETQYF,TGCGCCAGCAGCGTAACTAGCGAGAGCCCACAAGAGACCCAGTACTTC
TRBJ2-7,TRBV7-3,TRBD1,-,CASSRGAGTGIEQYF,TGTGCCAGCAGCAGGGGAGCCGGGACAGGGATCGAGCAGTACTTC
TRBJ2-2,TRBV16,-,-,CASSQLSGELFF,TGTGCCAGCAGCCAATTATCTGGAGAGCTGTTTTTT
TRBJ2-1,TRBV15,-,-,CATSRRTSIANEQFF,TGTGCCACCAGCAGGAGGACTTCGATCGCCAATGAGCAGTTCTTC
TRBJ2-1,TRBV10-3,-,-,CAISPSRPAHNEQFF,TGTGCCATCAGCCCCTCTAGGCCGGCACACAATGAGCAGTTCTTC
TRBJ2-2,TRBV7-3,-,-,CASSSSGQITGELFF,TGTGCCAGCAGCTCTTCTGGACAGATAACCGGGGAGCTGTTTTTT
TRBJ2-3,TRBV5-6,-,-,CASSLDIYTDTQYF,TGTGCCAGCAGCTTGGATATATACACAGATACGCAGTATTTT
TRBJ2-1,TRBV4-1,-,-,CASSRLEGEQFF,TGCGCCAGCAGCCGACTAGAGGGTGAGCAGTTCTTC
TRBJ1-2,TRBV4-3,TRBD1,-,CASSQWTGLSNYGYTF,TGCGCCAGCAGCCAGTGGACAGGGCTTTCTAACTATGGCTACACCTTC
TRBJ2-1,TRBV2,TRBD2,-,CASSEGTSGVNEQFF,TGTGCCAGCAGTGAGGGGACTAGCGGGGTAAATGAGCAGTTCTTC
TRBJ1-4,TRBV7-8,-,once,CASREWDGGNEKLFF,TGTGCCAGCAGGGAATGGGACGGGGGAAATGAAAAACTGTTTTTT
TRBJ1-1,TRBV3-1,-,-,CASSGFGTPNTEAFF,TGTGCCAGCAGCGGGTTCGGGACACCGAACACTGAAGCTTTCTTT
TRBJ1-2,TRBV6-5,-,-,CASSYLRTEGSAHYTF,TGTGCCAGCAGTTACTTGAGAACGGAGGGCTCGGCCCACTACACCTTC
TRBJ2-5,TRBV18,-,-,CASSLGLQETQYF,TGTGCCAGCTCGCTGGGACTGCAAGAGACCCAGTACTTC
TRBJ2-3,TRBV30,TRBD1,-,CAWSGGTGGGTDTQYF,TGTGCCTGGAGTGGGGGGACAGGGGGTGGCACAGATACGCAGTATTTT
TRBJ1-1,TRBV5-1,-,once,CASSLAGGDEAFF,TGCGCCAGCAGCTTGGCCGGGGGGGATGAAGCTTTCTTT
TRBJ2-1,TRBV7-6,-,-,CASSPANNEQFF,TGTGCCAGCAGCCCGGCGAACAATGAGCAGTTCTTC
TRBJ1-5,TRBV16,TRBD1,-,CASSQNPQGAGQPQHF,TGTGCCAGCAGCCAGAACCCGCAGGGGGCAGGCCAGCCCCAGCATTTT
TRBJ2-1,TRBV7-9,TRBD2,-,CASRETSGNEQFF,TGTGCCAGCAGGGAGACTAGCGGTAATGAGCAGTTCTTC
TRBJ2-1,TRBV28,TRBD2,-,CAIKGGSGSYNEQFF,TGTGCCATTAAGGGAGGGAGCGGGAGCTACAATGAGCAGTTCTTC
TRBJ1-4,TRBV5-1,-,-,CASSLESAGLDEKLFF,TGCGCCAGCAGCTTGGAAAGCGCCGGATTAGATGAAAAACTGTTTTTT
TRBJ1-3,TRBV7-2,-,-,CASSEGAAPGNTIYF,TGTGCCAGCAGCGAAGGAGCAGCTCCCGGAAACACCATATATTTT
TRBJ2-5,TRBV20-1,-,-,CSANPGGLQETQYF,TGCAGTGCTAACCCCGGGGGCCTCCAAGAGACCCAGTACTTC
TRBJ2-7,TRBV7-9,-,-,CAVPGDSYEQYF,TGTGCCGTACCCGGAGACTCCTACGAGCAGTACTTC
TRBJ1-2,TRBV6-2/TRBV6-3,-,-,CASSSHSNYGYTF,TGTGCCAGCAGTTCCCACAGCAACTATGGCTACACCTTC
TRBJ1-1,TRBV6-2/TRBV6-3,TRBD1,-,CASSYVQGGAEAFF,TGTGCCAGCAGTTACGTCCAGGGGGGCGCTGAAGCTTTCTTT
TRBJ2-2,TRBV18,-,-,CASSPFHSTGELFF,TGTGCCAGCTCACCATTTCACAGCACCGGGGAGCTGTTTTTT
TRBJ1-6,TRBV7-2,-,-,CASSLADLSPLHF,TGTGCCAGCAGCTTAGCAGACCTTTCACCCCTCCACTTT